These 21 T cell receptor beta chains were all obtained from the same sample, sequenced in a study of T cell changes during pregnancy in multiple sclerosis. Profiled with immunoSEQ multiplex PCR; TCRdb holds only in-frame clones, not every one. This table holds over 50,000 clones, just over 90% found once. The specimen comprised peripheral blood, sampled in the second trimester of pregnancy. These receptor sequences come from a female donor with multiple sclerosis, enrolled in a pregnancy study.

The chain uses TRBV5-1 and TRBJ1-2, with 9 bases identical to TRBD1. In germline, CDR1 is SGHRS, CDR2 YFSETQ. This CDR3 region has 15 residues. V was clipped by 0 bases and J by 2 bases; unmatched bases: 2. CDR3 loop: CASSLEGQGNYGYTF. The CDR3 coding sequence is TGCGCCAGCAGCTTGGAGGGACAGGGCAACTATGGCTACACCTTC.

The J gene is TRBJ2-2, the V gene TRBV5-4; 8 bases fit TRBD2. The germline V gene has CDR1 SGHNT and CDR2 YYREEE (reference sequence). The V segment lost 0 bases and the J segment 2 bases; nucleotides outside the gene matches: 3. The CDR3 sequence is 16 residues long. The CDR3 DNA follows: TGTGCCAGCAGCTTGGGTAGCGGGGCTAACACCGGGGAGCTGTTTTTT. Its translation: CASSLGSGANTGELFF.

This rearrangement joins TRBV5-1 to TRBJ2-1; no reliable D call. V shed 0 bases and J shed 6 bases, with 10 bases lying between them. Germline V gives CDR1 SGHRS, CDR2 YFSETQ. The CDR3 covers 14 residues. The CDR3 loop reads CASSLGPPRNEQFF. The CDR3 nucleotides read TGCGCCAGCAGCTTGGGCCCCCCGCGCAATGAGCAGTTCTTC. The full variable domain, its missing parts supplied by reference TRBV5-1 and TRBJ2-1, is KAGVTQTPRYLIKTRGQQVTLSCSPISGHRSVSWYQQTPGQGLQFLFEYFSETQRNKGNFPGRFSGRQFSNSRSEMNVSTLELGDSALYLCASSLGPPRNEQFFGPGTRLTVL.

This sequence joins TRBV30 and TRBJ2-4; D is unresolved. CDR1 is GTSNPN and CDR2 is SVGIG in the germline V gene (reference sequence). This CDR3 region has 13 residues. V was trimmed by 1 base and J by 0 bases, leaving 4 bases between them. The CDR3 DNA sequence: TGTGCCTGGAGTGGGCTAGCCAAAAACATTCAGTACTTC. It translates to CAWSGLAKNIQYF.

The V gene is TRBV4-3, the J gene TRBJ2-1; TRBD2 matches at 13 bases. Germline values: CDR1 LGHNA, CDR2 YSLEER. Losses at the gene ends were 5 bases for V and 9 bases for J; bases not matched to a gene: 7. CDR3 length: 15 amino acids. CDR3 DNA sequence: TGCGCCAGCAGCAAACTAGCGGGAGGGCCAGGTGAGCAGTTCTTC. Protein: CASSKLAGGPGEQFF.

The V gene is TRBV7-9, the J gene TRBJ2-7; 9 bases map to TRBD2. CDR3 length equals 18 residues. The V and J ends lost 1 base and 5 bases, in that order; junction bases with no gene match: 15. Germline CDR1 reads SEHNR; CDR2 reads FQNEAQ (reference sequence). The CDR3 coding sequence is TGTGCCAGCAGCTTAGGAGGGAGGGGCGGGAGGGCCGTCGACGAGCAGTACTTC. Its translation: CASSLGGRGGRAVDEQYF.

The chain has TRBV27 and TRBJ2-7, with 10 bases fitting TRBD1. The V gene's germline CDR1 is MNHEY and CDR2 SMNVEV (reference sequence). The CDR3 totals 16 residues. The ends lost 1 base at V and 5 bases at J; junction bases unmatched: 8. The CDR3 sequence: CASSLFPGTGVDEQYF. The CDR3 DNA is TGTGCCAGCAGTTTATTCCCCGGGACAGGGGTCGACGAGCAGTACTTC.

The chain employs TRBV28 and TRBJ2-3; D is uncertain. The V and J ends lost 2 bases and 0 bases respectively, with 6 bases between them. Germline loops: CDR1 MDHEN, CDR2 SYDVKM. CDR3 length: 14 residues. The CDR3 spells CASSLGRSTDTQYF. The CDR3 region has the DNA TGTGCCAGCAGTTTAGGGCGTAGCACAGATACGCAGTATTTT.

This clone has only one observation. The chain carries TRBV7-9 and TRBJ2-7; TRBD1 matches 10 bases. The trim removed 10 bases at V and 5 bases at J, leaving 23 bases unmatched. The germline CDR1 and CDR2 sequences are SEHNR and FQNEAQ (reference sequence). The CDR3 has 18 residues. The CDR3 sequence: CAIEPRDRGELLSDEQYF. The CDR3 DNA sequence: TGTGCCATCGAACCCCGGGACAGGGGTGAGTTGTTATCTGACGAGCAGTACTTC.

V usage is TRBV7-2 and J usage is TRBJ2-1, with 15 positions matching TRBD2. V was pared by 5 bases and J by 9 bases, with 11 bases of the junction left unmatched. Germline V lookup: CDR1 SGHTA, CDR2 FQGNSA. There are 17 residues in the CDR3. In DNA, the CDR3 is TGTGCCAGCAGCATACGGACTAGCGGGAGGGCCTATACTGAGCAGTTCTTC. The encoded protein is CASSIRTSGRAYTEQFF. Looking up the rest from reference TRBV7-2 and TRBJ2-1 gives the full variable domain: GAGVSQSPSNKVTEKGKDVELRCDPISGHTALYWYRQSLGQGLEFLIYFQGNSAPDKSGLPSDRFSAERTGGSVSTLTIQRTQQEDSAVYLCASSIRTSGRAYTEQFFGPGTRLTVL.

The CDR3 nucleotides read TGTGCCAGCAGCACGGGACTAGCGGGAGTCGAGCAGTACTTC. Translating gives CASSTGLAGVEQYF. V is TRBV11-2 and J is TRBJ2-7; 14 bases map to TRBD2. In germline, CDR1 is SGHAT, CDR2 FQNNGV. Trimming cost V 5 bases and J 6 bases; bases outside gene matches: 3. The CDR3 has 14 residues. Based on the CDR3 plus reference TRBV11-2 and TRBJ2-7, the full variable domain is EAGVAQSPRYKIIEKRQSVAFWCNPISGHATLYWYQQILGQGPKLLIQFQNNGVVDDSQLPKDRFSAERLKGVDSTLKIQPAKLEDSAVYLCASSTGLAGVEQYFGPGTRLTVT.

V gene TRBV7-9 combines with J gene TRBJ1-2, with 8 bases that match TRBD1. The CDR3 has 14 residues. Germline CDR1 is SEHNR and CDR2 is FQNEAQ (reference sequence). V shed 2 bases and J 6 bases; nucleotides not matched to a gene: 5. The CDR3 sequence: CASSLRLTGDGYTF. The DNA for the CDR3 is TGTGCCAGCAGCTTACGCTTGACAGGGGATGGCTACACCTTC.

The V call is TRBV28, the J call TRBJ2-7; D unresolved. This CDR3 region has 12 residues. Germline V gives CDR1 MDHEN, CDR2 SYDVKM. The V and J ends lost 5 bases and 2 bases respectively, with 7 bases between them. CDR3 in DNA: TGTGCCAGCAGTCCCCAGGCCTACGAGCAGTACTTC. Translating it yields CASSPQAYEQYF.

J is TRBJ2-1 and V is TRBV28; 10 bases fit TRBD1. This CDR3 has 14 residues. J lost 7 bases, V lost 6 bases, and 6 bases had no gene match. CDR1 is MDHEN and CDR2 is SYDVKM in the germline V gene. DNA of the CDR3: TGTGCCAGCAGACCGGGACAGGGGTTTAATGAGCAGTTCTTC. Residues: CASRPGQGFNEQFF.

This chain uses TRBV5-4 with TRBJ1-4; D uncertain. Trimming removed 4 bases at V and 8 bases at J, with 12 bases between. The CDR3 length is 13 residues. Germline V lookup: CDR1 SGHNT, CDR2 YYREEE (reference sequence). Here the CDR3 DNA reads TGTGCCAGCAGCCCGGGAGGGTCCGAAAAACTGTTTTTT. It is translated as CASSPGGSEKLFF. The full variable domain, its missing parts supplied by reference TRBV5-4 and TRBJ1-4, is ETGVTQSPTHLIKTRGQQVTLRCSSQSGHNTVSWYQQALGQGPQFIFQYYREEENGRGNFPPRFSGLQFPNYSSELNVNALELDDSALYLCASSPGGSEKLFFGSGTQLSVL.

The CDR3 region is CATLPGQRTYEQYF. DNA of the CDR3: TGTGCCACCTTACCGGGACAGAGAACCTACGAGCAGTACTTC. V is TRBV28 and J is TRBJ2-7; 7 bases agree with TRBD1. The CDR3 covers 14 residues. CDR1 is MDHEN, CDR2 SYDVKM, per germline. V lost 10 bases, J lost 2 bases, and 11 bases stayed unmatched.

The chain joins TRBV18 to TRBJ2-5; TRBD2 matches at 8 bases. Trimming took 2 bases from V and 5 from J; bases not matched to a gene: 13. This CDR3 contains 17 residues. In germline, CDR1 is KGHSH, CDR2 LQKENI. CDR3 sequence reads: CASSPLPTSAKWETQYF. The CDR3 nucleotides read TGTGCCAGCTCACCATTGCCGACTAGCGCTAAATGGGAGACCCAGTACTTC.

The chain is built from TRBV27 and TRBJ2-1, with D possibly matching TRBD1 (6 bases). Germline assignment: CDR1 MNHEY and CDR2 SMNVEV (reference sequence). V was pared by 6 bases and J by 4 bases, with 16 bases between. The CDR3 runs to 15 residues. The CDR3 nucleotides are TGTGCCAGCAGCCAGGTCCTTGGACAGTACAATGAGCAGTTCTTC. Translating gives CASSQVLGQYNEQFF.

The genes are TRBV4-2 and TRBJ2-7; possibly TRBD2 for D (6 bases). CDR1 and CDR2 (germline): LGHNA, YNFKEQ. The CDR3 extends over 15 amino acids. The ends were cut back, 1 base at V and 3 bases at J, with 13 bases in the middle. Here the CDR3 DNA reads TGTGCCAGCAGCCAAGCGGGAGTTACCCACTACGAGCAGTACTTC. Translated, it gives CASSQAGVTHYEQYF.

The chain links TRBV10-3 to TRBJ2-7, with 13 bases that match TRBD2. Germline V gene data show CDR1 as ENHRY and CDR2 as SYGVKD. Losses at the gene ends were 11 bases for V and 5 bases for J; bases not matched to a gene: 12. The CDR3 totals 15 residues. CDR3 region: CASYSGTSGTNEQYF. The CDR3 nucleotides are TGTGCCTCCTATTCGGGGACTAGCGGGACAAACGAGCAGTACTTC.

The V gene is TRBV6-1, the J gene TRBJ1-6; 7 bases line up with TRBD1. The CDR3 consists of 15 residues. The V gene's germline CDR1 is MNHNS and CDR2 SASEGT. V lost 0 bases, J lost 9 bases, and 5 bases stayed unmatched. CDR3 sequence reads: CASSEASEGASPLHF. The CDR3 nucleotides read TGTGCCAGCAGTGAAGCGAGTGAGGGGGCTTCACCCCTCCACTTT.